This T cell receptor (beta chain) was captured in a study of shared clonotypes between healthy human individuals. Study at large: The study drew on a couple of women and a few men aged 18 to 49 as donors. Overall study findings and caveats: Between several donors, naive CD4 clonotypes were shared at a level of around 4.8%.

At deep level, the assay was performed. TCRdb keeps only in-frame clones here, not all; method: immunoSEQ multiplex PCR. The sample carries 2 million to 2.5 million clones, 85% to 95% recorded once. V was trimmed by 1 base and J by 6 bases, leaving 13 bases between them. The CDR3 runs to 15 residues. Per germline, CDR1 SEHNR and CDR2 FQNEAQ (reference sequence). A word on this clone: What it recognizes is unknown.

Everyone who donated was a Caucasian adult who lived in Nashville, Tennessee. The sequence derives from a man between 18 and 35 years old in good health. Some clones in this sample may be carry-over from other donors' samples. Specimen: naive CD4+ T cells from PBMCs. As for subset: CD45RA+ positively selected. The chain carries TRBV7-9 and TRBJ2-1, with D uncertain. The CDR3 is CASSLVFGRSNEQFF. The CDR3 nucleotides read TGTGCCAGCAGCTTAGTCTTTGGGCGAAGCAATGAGCAGTTCTTC.